Here is one TCR beta chain with its context. Clones were sequenced by immunoSEQ multiplex PCR, and TCRdb holds only the in-frame ones, with some missing. The sample records about 380,000 clones, about 89% being singletons. This specimen belongs to a study of blood T cell repertoires in COVID-19. Study-level information: PBMCs, B-cell-depleted T cells, or T cells were the source of the cDNA or gDNA that made up the material.

Participants reported their clinical history, and cohort assignment relied on those reports. Recovered status applied to Cohort 3 donors who had two consecutive negative PCRs. It also applied to those with clearance or with symptom resolution. Source material: PBMCs or T cells enriched from blood (not recorded which). The TCR originated in a man aged 25-45 years who had recovered from COVID-19.

The CDR3 here is CASSLEGDTNTEAFF. The DNA of the CDR3 is TGTGCCAGCAGCTTAGAGGGGGACACGAACACTGAAGCTTTCTTT. The gene calls are TRBV7-6 and TRBJ1-1; D may be TRBD1 (6 bases). The CDR3 is made up of 15 amino acids. In germline, CDR1 is SGHVS, CDR2 FNYEAQ. Deletions cut 1 base from V and 1 base from J, with 10 bases between.